These 31 T cell receptor beta chains share one sample of origin, sequenced in a study of T cell responses to AZD1222 COVID-19 vaccine. Clones were read by immunoSEQ multiplex PCR, and TCRdb kept only the in-frame ones, dropping some. The sample has about 140,000 clones; 75% to 90% are singletons. This material consisted of peripheral blood, taken on day 0 of AZD1222 vaccination. These receptor sequences come from an adult in good health.

The chain combines TRBV5-1 with TRBJ1-1, with D perhaps TRBD1 (5 bases). Looked up from germline, CDR1 is SGHRS and CDR2 is YFSETQ. Trimming took 3 bases from V and 4 from J, leaving 10 bases between them. The CDR3 runs to 13 residues. The CDR3 DNA reads TGCGCCAGCAGCTGGGACGGCGGCACTGAAGCTTTCTTT. It encodes CASSWDGGTEAFF.

The V call is TRBV4-1, the J call TRBJ1-1; maybe TRBD1 (5 bases). Looked up from germline, CDR1 is MGHRA and CDR2 is YSYEKL. CDR3 length: 13 amino acids. V was trimmed by 3 bases and J by 4 bases, leaving 9 bases between them. The CDR3 nucleotides read TGCGCCAGCAGCCAGCAAAGGGGCACTGAAGCTTTCTTT. This encodes CASSQQRGTEAFF.

The chain carries TRBV6-4 and TRBJ2-1; a weak D match, TRBD1 (8 bases). From germline, CDR1 is MRHNA and CDR2 SNTAGT. V was shortened by 2 bases and J by 9 bases, with 17 bases between the two germline ends. This CDR3 has 15 amino acids. CDR3 coding DNA: TGTGCCAGCAGTGACAGGGGGACAGGCGGGGGTGAGCAGTTCTTC. Its protein product is CASSDRGTGGGEQFF.

J is TRBJ2-3 and V is TRBV18, with 13 nucleotides matching TRBD2. Germline loops: CDR1 KGHSH, CDR2 LQKENI. The CDR3 covers 15 residues. The V and J ends lost 5 bases and 4 bases, in that order; junction bases with no gene match: 3. Here the CDR3 reads CASSSGLAGPDTQYF. CDR3 in DNA: TGTGCCAGCTCATCGGGACTAGCGGGGCCAGATACGCAGTATTTT.

The rearrangement uses TRBV6-5 and TRBJ1-1; TRBD1 might be the D (5 bases). The CDR3 runs 15 residues. In germline, CDR1 is MNHEY, CDR2 SVGAGI. Trimming took 2 bases from V and 3 from J, leaving 13 bases between them. This CDR3 reads CASSYRGWLDTEAFF. CDR3 DNA sequence: TGTGCCAGCAGTTACCGGGGGTGGTTGGACACTGAAGCTTTCTTT.

The rearrangement links TRBV4-1 to TRBJ1-6; a possible D gene is TRBD1 (5 bases). V lost 0 bases, J lost 6 bases, and 12 bases lay in between. Germline loops: CDR1 MGHRA, CDR2 YSYEKL. The CDR3 totals 16 residues. The CDR3 spells CASSQDLRGGNSPLHF. CDR3 nucleotide sequence: TGCGCCAGCAGCCAAGATCTCCGGGGGGGTAATTCACCCCTCCACTTT.

The J gene is TRBJ1-1, the V gene TRBV5-1; TRBD1 matches at 8 bases. The CDR3 totals 14 residues. Germline V gene lookup returns CDR1 SGHRS and CDR2 YFSETQ. The ends lost 4 bases at V and 3 bases at J; junction bases unmatched: 5. Written as DNA, the CDR3 is TGCGCCAGCAGCGTACAGACAGGGGACACTGAAGCTTTCTTT. This encodes CASSVQTGDTEAFF.

The CDR3, as DNA: TGTGCCAGCAGTGACTCTCGGAAGGCGAGTTGCAATGAGCAGTTCTTC. It yields the protein CASSDSRKASCNEQFF. This chain links TRBV6-4 with TRBJ2-1; unclear D gene. Trimming removed 0 bases at V and 6 bases at J, with 15 bases between. The CDR3 runs to 16 residues. In germline, CDR1 is MRHNA, CDR2 SNTAGT.

The J gene is TRBJ2-7, the V gene TRBV18, with 7 positions matching TRBD1. Trimming at V came to 4 bases and at J to 10 bases, leaving 7 bases not matched to a gene. Germline CDR1 is KGHSH and CDR2 is LQKENI. The CDR3 has 12 amino acids. The CDR3 region is CASSLQGQTQYF. The DNA for the CDR3 is TGTGCCAGCTCACTTCAGGGACAGACACAGTACTTC.

This clone was detected only once. This sequence joins TRBV4-1 and TRBJ2-7; D could derive from TRBD1 or TRBD2 (7 bases each). V was pared by 0 bases and J by 6 bases, with 15 bases between. The CDR3 runs to 15 residues. Germline V gene data show CDR1 as MGHRA and CDR2 as YSYEKL. CDR3: CASSQDRRGGSEQYF. The CDR3 DNA reads TGCGCCAGCAGCCAAGATCGCAGGGGGGGTAGCGAGCAGTACTTC.

The J gene is TRBJ1-1, the V gene TRBV27, with 7 bases matching TRBD1. V shed 4 bases, J shed 3 bases, and the junction held 5 bases outside the gene matches. The V gene's germline CDR1 is MNHEY and CDR2 SMNVEV (reference sequence). This CDR3 has 14 residues. The DNA of the CDR3 is TGTGCCAGCAGTTACCGACAGGGTTACACTGAAGCTTTCTTT. It is translated as CASSYRQGYTEAFF.

This clone showed up just a few times. The gene calls are TRBV3-1 (or the pseudogene TRBV3-2) and TRBJ1-4; D uncertain. Looked up from germline, CDR1 is LGHDT and CDR2 is YNNKEL (reference sequence). CDR3 length: 12 amino acids. V was cut by 3 bases and J by 10 bases, with 9 bases left in between. CDR3 residues: CASSQLSRKLFF. The CDR3 DNA follows: TGTGCCAGCAGCCAGTTGAGCAGAAAACTGTTTTTT.

The chain recombines TRBV4-1 with TRBJ1-2; 8 bases match TRBD1. There are 15 residues in the CDR3. The germline V gene encodes CDR1 MGHRA and CDR2 YSYEKL. V trimming: 4 bases; J trimming: 2 bases; junction bases outside the gene matches: 6. This CDR3 reads CASSLRQGSNYGYTF. The CDR3 DNA reads as TGCGCCAGCAGCCTACGACAGGGGTCCAACTATGGCTACACCTTC.

This chain connects TRBV2 to TRBJ2-3; D is uncertain. The CDR3 sequence is 15 residues long. Germline lookup yields CDR1 SNHLY and CDR2 FYNNEI. Trimming left V 7 bases short and J 7 bases short, with 21 bases between. The CDR3: CASKGRADRTHTQYF. The DNA of the CDR3 is TGTGCCAGCAAAGGAAGGGCCGATAGAACGCATACGCAGTATTTT.

V usage is TRBV29-1 and J usage is TRBJ1-2, with D maybe TRBD1 (5 bases). Germline V gene data show CDR1 as SQVTM and CDR2 as ANQGSEA. V was shortened by 1 base and J by 7 bases, with 13 bases between the two germline ends. The CDR3 sequence is 13 residues long. The CDR3 nucleotides read TGCAGCGTTGAAGGTCAGGGATTCTCTGGCTACACCTTC. Residues: CSVEGQGFSGYTF.

The CDR3 DNA follows: TGTGCCAGCAGTGACTCGGGCTACACAGATACGCAGTATTTT. Its protein product is CASSDSGYTDTQYF. The chain carries TRBV6-4 and TRBJ2-3; D unresolved. Germline CDR1 is MRHNA and CDR2 is SNTAGT. With 0 bases removed from V and 2 bases from J, the gap between germline ends came to 6 bases. This CDR3 has 14 residues.

This chain joins TRBV5-4 and TRBJ1-3; D is undetermined. CDR1 is SGHNT and CDR2 is YYREEE in the germline V gene (reference sequence). The CDR3 is 16 amino acids. V dropped 0 bases and J dropped 0 bases, with 10 bases sitting between them. The chain's CDR3 is CASSLATKSSGNTIYF. The CDR3 coding sequence is TGTGCCAGCAGCTTGGCGACAAAGAGCTCTGGAAACACCATATATTTT.

The V call is TRBV18, the J call TRBJ2-3, with a weak D call TRBD2 (6 bases). This CDR3 has 15 residues. Germline-derived CDR1 and CDR2 are KGHSH and LQKENI. The V and J ends lost 0 bases and 4 bases respectively, with 11 bases between them. The CDR3 region has the DNA TGTGCCAGCTCACCACCCAAGGGAGGTCCAGATACGCAGTATTTT. It yields the protein CASSPPKGGPDTQYF.

This clone was seen a few times. This sequence joins TRBV28 and TRBJ1-6, with D possibly TRBD1 on 6 matching bases. CDR1 and CDR2 from the germline V gene are MDHEN and SYDVKM. The CDR3 has 13 residues. V lost 2 bases to trimming and J lost 11 bases, with 10 bases between them. The DNA for the CDR3 is TGTGCCAGCAGTTTAGGGGGGGCGGCACCCCTCCACTTT. Protein product: CASSLGGAAPLHF.

V is TRBV19 and J is TRBJ2-5; 11 bases fit TRBD2. This CDR3 has 15 residues. Looked up from germline, CDR1 is LNHDA and CDR2 is SQIVND (reference sequence). V dropped 1 base and J dropped 5; count of bases not matched to a gene: 3. CDR3 region: CASSIGLAGRETQYF. CDR3 bases: TGTGCCAGTAGTATAGGACTAGCGGGGCGGGAGACCCAGTACTTC.

J is TRBJ2-1 and V is TRBV5-1; maybe TRBD1 (7 bases). CDR1 and CDR2 from the germline V gene are SGHRS and YFSETQ. Trimming stripped 5 bases from V and 12 bases from J, with 24 bases between. The length of the CDR3 is 15 residues. The CDR3 DNA follows: TGCGCCAGCAGACAGGGGACTCAGTTGGACTGGGGGCAGTTCTTC. The encoded protein is CASRQGTQLDWGQFF.

A few counts support this clone. V and J are TRBV30 and TRBJ2-7, with a possible D match to TRBD2 (5 bases). The CDR3 spans 14 residues. Trimming left V 4 bases short and J 3 bases short, with 16 bases between. Germline V gene sequence: CDR1 GTSNPN, CDR2 SVGIG (reference sequence). CDR3 sequence reads: CAWTQVAGHYEQYF. The CDR3 DNA follows: TGTGCCTGGACCCAGGTCGCGGGTCACTACGAGCAGTACTTC.

This clone is termed medium-sized (0.01 to 0.1%). V and J are TRBV13 and TRBJ2-2; D is unclear. The CDR3 loop spans 12 amino acids. Germline V gene sequence: CDR1 PRHDT, CDR2 FYEKMQ (reference sequence). Trimming left V 0 bases short and J 6 bases short, with 2 bases between. CDR3 protein: CASSLGAGELFF. CDR3 sequence (DNA): TGTGCCAGCAGCTTAGGGGCCGGGGAGCTGTTTTTT. The complete variable domain, with remaining parts taken from reference TRBV13 and TRBJ2-2, reads AAGVIQSPRHLIKEKRETATLKCYPIPRHDTVYWYQQGPGQDPQFLISFYEKMQSDKGSIPDRFSAQQFSDYHSELNMSSLELGDSALYFCASSLGAGELFFGEGSRLTVL.

The gene calls are TRBV7-8 and TRBJ1-2; D unclear. Trimming took 3 bases from V and 2 from J, leaving 4 bases between them. Germline V gene data show CDR1 as SGHVS and CDR2 as FQNEAQ. The CDR3 has 12 amino acids. The CDR3 sequence: CASSLGNYGYTF. The DNA of the CDR3 is TGTGCCAGCAGCTTGGGGAACTATGGCTACACCTTC.

The CDR3 coding sequence is TGTGCCACCAGTAGGACAGGTAATCAGCCCCAGCATTTT. Amino acid sequence: CATSRTGNQPQHF. V is TRBV15 and J is TRBJ1-5; 7 bases match TRBD1. CDR3 length equals 13 residues. The ends lost 6 bases at V and 4 bases at J; junction bases unmatched: 3. Germline lookup yields CDR1 LNHNV and CDR2 YYDKDF (reference sequence).

This chain connects TRBV6-5 to TRBJ2-7; 15 bases are a match to TRBD2. CDR3 length: 15 residues. V shed 5 bases, J shed 7 bases, and the junction held 6 bases outside the gene matches. Germline V gives CDR1 MNHEY, CDR2 SVGAGI. CDR3 DNA: TGTGCCAGCAGTCCCGGGACTAGCGGGAGGCAGGAGCAGTACTTC. Translation: CASSPGTSGRQEQYF.

The CDR3 DNA follows: TGTGCCAGCAGGGTTTGGGGCTTCGGCACCGGGGAGCTGTTTTTT. Protein: CASRVWGFGTGELFF. This rearrangement joins TRBV11-2 to TRBJ2-2; a weak D match, TRBD1 (5 bases). Looked up from germline, CDR1 is SGHAT and CDR2 is FQNNGV. This CDR3 is built from 15 residues. Deletions cut 6 bases from V and 4 bases from J, with 15 bases between.

The gene calls are TRBV5-5 and TRBJ2-4; the match to TRBD2 covers 8 bases. The J segment lost 0 bases and the V segment lost 2 bases, leaving 4 bases of the junction unmatched. Germline values: CDR1 SGHKS, CDR2 YYEKEE (reference sequence). This CDR3 is built from 16 residues. The CDR3 DNA reads TGTGCCAGCAGCTTCAGCGGGGGCCTAGCCAAAAACATTCAGTACTTC. Protein sequence: CASSFSGGLAKNIQYF.

The chain recombines TRBV9 with TRBJ1-2; weak D call: TRBD1 (6 bases). V lost 4 bases, J lost 7 bases, and 14 bases lay in between. Germline V gives CDR1 SGDLS, CDR2 YYNGEE. CDR3 length: 13 amino acids. CDR3: CASSPKRGTGYTF. In nucleotides, the CDR3 is TGTGCCAGCAGCCCAAAAAGGGGGACTGGCTACACCTTC. The full variable domain, rest sourced from reference TRBV9 and TRBJ1-2, is DSGVTQTPKHLITATGQRVTLRCSPRSGDLSVYWYQQSLDQGLQFLIQYYNGEERAKGNILERFSAQQFPDLHSELNLSSLELGDSALYFCASSPKRGTGYTFGSGTRLTVV.

The V gene is TRBV6-5, the J gene TRBJ1-2; D is unresolved. The CDR3 length is 13 residues. Germline V lookup: CDR1 MNHEY, CDR2 SVGAGI. Trimming stripped 2 bases from V and 6 bases from J, with 10 bases between. The CDR3 reads CASSYQAAHGYTF. The CDR3 region has the DNA TGTGCCAGCAGTTACCAGGCAGCCCATGGCTACACCTTC.

The chain carries TRBV7-2 and TRBJ1-1; D not resolved. V was clipped by 1 base and J by 5 bases, with 8 bases between them. This CDR3 has 13 residues. Germline V lookup: CDR1 SGHTA, CDR2 FQGNSA. For the CDR3, the DNA is TGTGCCAGCAGCTTAGTCCAGGATACTGAAGCTTTCTTT. It specifies CASSLVQDTEAFF. Complete variable domain (other parts from reference TRBV7-2 and TRBJ1-1): GAGVSQSPSNKVTEKGKDVELRCDPISGHTALYWYRQSLGQGLEFLIYFQGNSAPDKSGLPSDRFSAERTGGSVSTLTIQRTQQEDSAVYLCASSLVQDTEAFFGQGTRLTVV.